The rows below give T cell receptor beta chains drawn from one sample of a study of blood T cell repertoires in COVID-19. The table came from immunoSEQ multiplex PCR; TCRdb's copy has only in-frame clones and leaves some out. This sample carries about 80,000 clones, 70% to 90% of them seen once, and the ten largest clones take roughly 9.1%. Sequenced sample: peripheral blood. The source is a man over 45 with COVID-19, enrolled during active disease. CDR3s include the opening cysteine and the closing phenylalanine or tryptophan. D genes are given only for firm matches. Not all rows give a size; the values are once, few, many and, for expanded clones, a class.

len: 15
v_gene: TRBV28
abundance: NA
j_gene: TRBJ1-5
d_gene: NA
CDR3nt: TGTGCCACCGATCAGGGTTCAGGTAGGAGTCAGCCCCAGCATTTT
CDR3aa: CATDQGSGRSQPQHF

len: 14
v_gene: TRBV30
abundance: NA
j_gene: TRBJ2-7
d_gene: NA
CDR3nt: TGTGCCTGGATCGGTCAGGGGTCCCCCCCCGAGCAGTACTTC
CDR3aa: CAWIGQGSPPEQYF

len: 15
v_gene: TRBV5-1
abundance: NA
j_gene: TRBJ2-7
d_gene: TRBD2
CDR3nt: TGCGCCAGCAGCGTCGTGGCGGGAGGGCCCTACGAGCAGTACTTC
CDR3aa: CASSVVAGGPYEQYF

len: 14
v_gene: TRBV3-1/TRBV3-2
abundance: NA
j_gene: TRBJ1-2
d_gene: NA
CDR3nt: TGTGCCAGCAGCCTCCCAGGGGCGATCTATGGCTACACCTTC
CDR3aa: CASSLPGAIYGYTF

len: 15
v_gene: TRBV6-5
abundance: NA
j_gene: TRBJ1-1
d_gene: NA
CDR3nt: TGTGCCAGCAGTTACTCGTCGGGAGCAAACATTGAAGCTTTCTTT
CDR3aa: CASSYSSGANIEAFF

len: 13
v_gene: TRBV19
abundance: NA
j_gene: TRBJ2-7
d_gene: TRBD2
CDR3nt: TGTGCCAGTAGTATAGCGGGAGGAAACGAGCAGTACTTC
CDR3aa: CASSIAGGNEQYF

len: 14
v_gene: TRBV19
abundance: few
j_gene: TRBJ1-6
d_gene: NA
CDR3nt: TGTGCCAGTACCTACCAGGGAATGAATTCACCCCTCCACTTT
CDR3aa: CASTYQGMNSPLHF

len: 12
v_gene: TRBV6-5
abundance: NA
j_gene: TRBJ2-1
d_gene: NA
CDR3nt: TGTGCCAGCAGCGATGCGGACAAGGAGCAGTTCTTC
CDR3aa: CASSDADKEQFF

len: 16
v_gene: TRBV5-4
abundance: NA
j_gene: TRBJ2-3
d_gene: TRBD2
CDR3nt: TGTGCCAGCAGCTTGAAACCTAGCGGGAGTGCAGATACGCAGTATTTT
CDR3aa: CASSLKPSGSADTQYF

len: 14
v_gene: TRBV5-1
abundance: few
j_gene: TRBJ1-1
d_gene: NA
CDR3nt: TGCGCCAGCAGCTTGTTCGGGAAAGGCACTGAAGCTTTCTTT
CDR3aa: CASSLFGKGTEAFF

len: 13
v_gene: TRBV3-1/TRBV3-2
abundance: NA
j_gene: TRBJ2-5
d_gene: NA
CDR3nt: TGTGCCAGCAGCCAAGGAGGGGGTAAGACCCAGTACTTC
CDR3aa: CASSQGGGKTQYF

len: 13
v_gene: TRBV27
abundance: few
j_gene: TRBJ1-1
d_gene: TRBD1
CDR3nt: TGTGCCAGCAGTTTCCCGGGACAGCAAGAAGCTTTCTTT
CDR3aa: CASSFPGQQEAFF

len: 13
v_gene: TRBV28
abundance: NA
j_gene: TRBJ2-2
d_gene: NA
CDR3nt: TGTGCCAGCAGTTTACTAGATTACGGGGAGCTGTTTTTT
CDR3aa: CASSLLDYGELFF

len: 15
v_gene: TRBV18
abundance: NA
j_gene: TRBJ1-1
d_gene: NA
CDR3nt: TGTGCCAGCTCACCACCTAGTCGGGAAAACACTGAAGCTTTCTTT
CDR3aa: CASSPPSRENTEAFF

len: 15
v_gene: TRBV5-1
abundance: NA
j_gene: TRBJ1-3
d_gene: NA
CDR3nt: TGCGCCAGCAGCGTCGACAGCACTTTCACGTCCACCATATATTTT
CDR3aa: CASSVDSTFTSTIYF

len: 15
v_gene: TRBV6-4
abundance: many
j_gene: TRBJ1-1
d_gene: NA
CDR3nt: TGTGCCAGCAGTGACTCGGCGGGTACCCACACTGAAGCTTTCTTT
CDR3aa: CASSDSAGTHTEAFF

len: 15
v_gene: TRBV11-2
abundance: NA
j_gene: TRBJ1-3
d_gene: NA
CDR3nt: TGTGCCAGCAGCTGGGACTCCATCTCTGGAAACACCATATATTTT
CDR3aa: CASSWDSISGNTIYF

len: 13
v_gene: TRBV12-3/TRBV12-4
abundance: once
j_gene: TRBJ2-7
d_gene: NA
CDR3nt: TGTGCCACCGCGAAATACTCGACCTACGAGCAGTACTTC
CDR3aa: CATAKYSTYEQYF

len: 15
v_gene: TRBV6-6
abundance: NA
j_gene: TRBJ1-4
d_gene: NA
CDR3nt: TGTGCCAGCAGCACCTCACGGAGCGTTAATGAAAAACTGTTTTTT
CDR3aa: CASSTSRSVNEKLFF

len: 14
v_gene: TRBV4-3
abundance: NA
j_gene: TRBJ2-1
d_gene: NA
CDR3nt: TGCGCCAGCAGCCAAGAATTAGCGCCAAATGAGCAGTTCTTC
CDR3aa: CASSQELAPNEQFF

len: 16
v_gene: TRBV19
abundance: once
j_gene: TRBJ1-5
d_gene: TRBD1
CDR3nt: TGTGCCAGTAGTGCCACCGGGACAGCTTTCAGTCAGCCCCAGCATTTT
CDR3aa: CASSATGTAFSQPQHF

len: 14
v_gene: TRBV28
abundance: NA
j_gene: TRBJ1-5
d_gene: NA
CDR3nt: TGTGCCAGCCTAACCTACCGGGGGGAACAGCCCCAGCATTTT
CDR3aa: CASLTYRGEQPQHF

len: 15
v_gene: TRBV7-2
abundance: NA
j_gene: TRBJ2-7
d_gene: TRBD2
CDR3nt: TGTGCCAGCAGCTTATCAGCGGGAGAGCCCCACGAGCAGTACTTC
CDR3aa: CASSLSAGEPHEQYF

len: 16
v_gene: TRBV27
abundance: few
j_gene: TRBJ1-5
d_gene: TRBD1
CDR3nt: TGTGCCAGCAGCCCACAGGGGTCCCCATCGGGTCAGCCCCAGCATTTT
CDR3aa: CASSPQGSPSGQPQHF

len: 16
v_gene: TRBV7-3
abundance: once
j_gene: TRBJ2-1
d_gene: TRBD2
CDR3nt: TGTGCCAGCAGGCAAACTAGCGGGAGTTTCAACAATGAGCAGTTCTTC
CDR3aa: CASRQTSGSFNNEQFF

len: 15
v_gene: TRBV6-1
abundance: NA
j_gene: TRBJ1-2
d_gene: NA
CDR3nt: TGTGCCAGCAGTGAAGTCTGGACAGAATCGCAGGGCTACACCTTC
CDR3aa: CASSEVWTESQGYTF

len: 15
v_gene: TRBV3-1/TRBV3-2
abundance: NA
j_gene: TRBJ2-7
d_gene: TRBD1
CDR3nt: TGTGCCAGCAGCCAAGGGGGACAGGGGAGGGACGAGCAGTACTTC
CDR3aa: CASSQGGQGRDEQYF

len: 14
v_gene: TRBV3-1/TRBV3-2
abundance: NA
j_gene: TRBJ1-1
d_gene: NA
CDR3nt: TGTGCCAGCAGCCAAGATTTCGGGGACACTGAAGCTTTCTTT
CDR3aa: CASSQDFGDTEAFF

len: 13
v_gene: TRBV11-2
abundance: NA
j_gene: TRBJ1-1
d_gene: NA
CDR3nt: TGTGCCAGCAGCTTAACCACAGGTACTGAAGCTTTCTTT
CDR3aa: CASSLTTGTEAFF

len: 13
v_gene: TRBV7-2
abundance: NA
j_gene: TRBJ1-2
d_gene: NA
CDR3nt: TGTGCCAGCAGCTTCGGCAGAGAGACAGGCTACACCTTC
CDR3aa: CASSFGRETGYTF

len: 15
v_gene: TRBV9
abundance: NA
j_gene: TRBJ2-1
d_gene: TRBD2
CDR3nt: TGTGCCAGCAGCGTAGGCGGGAGGGCCTACAATGAGCAGTTCTTC
CDR3aa: CASSVGGRAYNEQFF

len: 13
v_gene: TRBV9
abundance: NA
j_gene: TRBJ2-3
d_gene: NA
CDR3nt: TGTGCCAGCAAGGGGTCAGGGTCAGATACGCAGTATTTT
CDR3aa: CASKGSGSDTQYF